This T cell receptor beta chain was captured by sequencing in a study of cytomegalovirus exposure and HLA in healthy donors. Researchers ran the PCR with 60 Vbeta and 13 Jbeta primers. Generated by immunoSEQ multiplex PCR, the TCRdb table keeps only in-frame clones and is missing some. This table holds more than 80,000 clones, roughly 70% found once. The length of the CDR3 is 14 residues. CDR1 and CDR2 (germline): SQVTM, ANQGSEA. V was pared by 6 bases and J by 6 bases, with 20 bases between. In the case of this clone: Antigen unknown.

Regarding the study as a whole: The CMV antigen specificity of three CMV-associated chains was confirmed through in vitro analysis. The study had only CMV serostatus as immune exposure information.

This receptor was taken from a male donor in good health and CMV-seropositive. This chain links TRBV29-1 with TRBJ1-2; TRBD1 is a possible D gene (6 bases). The material sequenced was PBMCs. CDR3 sequence reads: CSVDATGGTNGYTF. The CDR3 DNA sequence: TGCAGCGTGGACGCCACGGGGGGCACGAATGGCTACACCTTC.